The 7 T cell receptor beta chains presented below share a single source sample, sequenced in a study of cytomegalovirus exposure and HLA in healthy donors (dated by TCRdb to about 2017). Library preparation used the immunoSEQ multiplex PCR assay. The multiplex PCR relied on a mix of 60 forward primers for TCR Vbeta segments and 13 reverse primers for TCR Jbeta segments. TCRdb stores this immuneACCESS table with in-frame sequences only. Part of the clones is absent; in the studies checked, under half of the shortfall reflects unresolved V genes, and no reason is known for the rest. The sample profile shows some 200,000 clones; around 89% of them were found once. Approximately 1% of the sample rests with the top ten. Sequencing input: PBMCs. The origin of the receptors is a young woman in good health and CMV-seronegative.

Turning to this clone: This likely comes from a read error, as the CDR3 has no conserved phenylalanine or tryptophan at its end. No DNA is shown, since the ends of the CDR3 on it are uncertain; the CDR3 is the one TCRdb lists. The CDR3 is CASSFVRYSPASV. The V call is TRBV5-8, the J call TRBJ1-2. The CDR3 has 13 residues if both end residues are counted. The germline V gene encodes CDR1 SGHTS and CDR2 YDEGEE.

This clone has only a few counts. The rearrangement joins TRBV2 to TRBJ1-1, with D perhaps matching TRBD1 (5 bases). Trimming took off 8 bases at V and 7 bases at J, with 14 bases between the two ends. Germline CDR1 and CDR2: SNHLY and FYNNEI. The CDR3 extends over 12 amino acids. CDR3 loop: CASGEITGEAFF. The CDR3 DNA sequence: TGTGCCAGCGGAGAGATTACAGGTGAAGCTTTCTTT.

This chain links TRBV28 with TRBJ1-5, with TRBD1 identical over 8 bases. The CDR3 is made up of 15 amino acids. The V gene end was trimmed by 6 bases and the J gene end by 5 bases; junction bases not matched to a gene: 9. Germline loops: CDR1 MDHEN, CDR2 SYDVKM. CDR3 sequence: CASREKTGAYQPQHF. The CDR3 DNA reads as TGTGCCAGCAGGGAGAAGACAGGGGCCTATCAGCCCCAGCATTTT.

V usage is TRBV27 and J usage is TRBJ1-5; D not resolved. Germline assignment: CDR1 MNHEY and CDR2 SMNVEV (reference sequence). The V gene lost 4 bases and the J gene lost 2 bases, with 12 bases spanning the gap. The CDR3 is made up of 15 amino acids. For the CDR3, the DNA is TGTGCCAGCAGTTACCTCGGGGAGGGCAATCAGCCCCAGCATTTT. This translates into CASSYLGEGNQPQHF.

This chain connects TRBV6-5 to TRBJ2-1; D is undetermined. CDR1 is MNHEY, CDR2 SVGAGI, per germline. Trimming left V 0 bases short and J 2 bases short, with 11 bases between. The CDR3 is made up of 16 amino acids. The CDR3 nucleotides read TGTGCCAGCAGTTACTCGAAGAGGAGCGCCTACAATGAGCAGTTCTTC. Encoded protein: CASSYSKRSAYNEQFF.

This clone occurred once. The germline gene is not matched at one end of the junction; a read error may be the cause. The V call is TRBV10-1, the J call TRBJ2-1; TRBD2 might be the D (7 bases). The CDR3 extends over 15 amino acids. From germline, CDR1 is WNHNN and CDR2 SYGVQD (reference sequence). The CDR3 sequence is CASSDWGGSHNEQFF. The CDR3 bases are TGCGCCAGCAGTGATTGGGGGGGCTCCCACAATGAGCAGTTCTTC.

The CDR3 DNA follows: TGTGCCAGCAGTCCCGGGACAGGGAGGACTGAAGCTTTCTTT. Its protein product is CASSPGTGRTEAFF. V usage is TRBV11-2 and J usage is TRBJ1-1; 9 positions match TRBD1. V was pared by 6 bases and J by 5 bases, with 7 bases of the junction left unmatched. The length of the CDR3 is 14 residues. Germline lookup yields CDR1 SGHAT and CDR2 FQNNGV.